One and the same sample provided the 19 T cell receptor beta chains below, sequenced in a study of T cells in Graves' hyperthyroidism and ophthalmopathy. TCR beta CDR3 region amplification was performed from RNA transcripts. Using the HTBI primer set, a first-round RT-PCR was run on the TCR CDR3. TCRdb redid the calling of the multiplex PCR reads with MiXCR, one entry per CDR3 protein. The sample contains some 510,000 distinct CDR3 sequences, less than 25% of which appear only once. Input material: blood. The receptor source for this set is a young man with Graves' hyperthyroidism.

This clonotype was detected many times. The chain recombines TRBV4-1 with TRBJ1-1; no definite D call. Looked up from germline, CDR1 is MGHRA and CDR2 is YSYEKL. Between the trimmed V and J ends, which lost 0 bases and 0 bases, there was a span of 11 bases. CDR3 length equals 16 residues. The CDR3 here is CASSQESRQLNTEAFF. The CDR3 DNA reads TGCGCCAGCAGCCAAGAATCAAGGCAGCTGAACACTGAAGCTTTCTTT.

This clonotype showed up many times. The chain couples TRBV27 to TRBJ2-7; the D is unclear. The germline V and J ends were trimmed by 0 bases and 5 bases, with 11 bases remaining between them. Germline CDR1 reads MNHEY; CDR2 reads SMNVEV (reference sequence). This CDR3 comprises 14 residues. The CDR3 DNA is TGTGCCAGCAGTTTATCTCATGGGGTGCACGAGCAGTACTTC. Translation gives CASSLSHGVHEQYF.

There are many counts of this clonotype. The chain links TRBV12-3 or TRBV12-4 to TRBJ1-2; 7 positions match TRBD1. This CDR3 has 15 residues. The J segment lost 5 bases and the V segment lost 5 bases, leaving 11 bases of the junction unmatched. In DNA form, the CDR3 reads TGTGCCAGCAGTCCCCCAACAGGGGTCACGTATGGCTACACCTTC. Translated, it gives CASSPPTGVTYGYTF.

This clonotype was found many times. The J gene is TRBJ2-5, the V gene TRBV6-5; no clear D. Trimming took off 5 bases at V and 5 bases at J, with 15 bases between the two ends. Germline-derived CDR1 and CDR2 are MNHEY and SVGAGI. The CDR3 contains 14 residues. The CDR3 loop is CASSHPQTFETQYF. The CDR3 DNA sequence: TGTGCCAGCAGTCACCCACAGACCTTTGAGACCCAGTACTTC.

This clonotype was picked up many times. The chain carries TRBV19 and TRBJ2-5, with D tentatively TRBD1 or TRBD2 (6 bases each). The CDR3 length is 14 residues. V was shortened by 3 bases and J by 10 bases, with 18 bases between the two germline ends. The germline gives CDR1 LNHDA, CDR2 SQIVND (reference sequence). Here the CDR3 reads CASSIGRGRGDQYF. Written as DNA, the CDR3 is TGTGCCAGTAGTATCGGCAGGGGAAGGGGGGACCAGTACTTC.

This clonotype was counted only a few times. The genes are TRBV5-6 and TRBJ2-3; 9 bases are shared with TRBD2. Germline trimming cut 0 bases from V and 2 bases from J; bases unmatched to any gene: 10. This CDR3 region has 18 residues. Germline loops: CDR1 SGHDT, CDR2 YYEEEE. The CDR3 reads CASSLGVGLAGYTDTQYF. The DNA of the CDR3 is TGTGCCAGCAGCTTGGGAGTAGGGCTAGCGGGGTACACAGATACGCAGTATTTT.

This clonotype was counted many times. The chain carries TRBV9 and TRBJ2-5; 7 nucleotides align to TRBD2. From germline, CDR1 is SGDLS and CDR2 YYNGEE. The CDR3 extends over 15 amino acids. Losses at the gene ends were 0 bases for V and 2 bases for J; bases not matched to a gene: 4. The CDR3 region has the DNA TGTGCCAGCAGCGTAGGGCTAGCGGTACAAGAGACCCAGTACTTC. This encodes CASSVGLAVQETQYF.

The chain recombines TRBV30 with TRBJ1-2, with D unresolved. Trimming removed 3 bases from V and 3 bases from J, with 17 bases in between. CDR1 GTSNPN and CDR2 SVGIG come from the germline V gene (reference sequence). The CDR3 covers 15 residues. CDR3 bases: TGTGCCTGGAGCGAAAGGACTACCCGCTACTATGGCTACACCTTC. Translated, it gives CAWSERTTRYYGYTF. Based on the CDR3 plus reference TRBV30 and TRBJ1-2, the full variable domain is SQTIHQWPATLVQPVGSPLSLECTVEGTSNPNLYWYRQAAGRGLQLLFYSVGIGQISSEVPQNLSASRPQDRQFILSSKKLLLSDSGFYLCAWSERTTRYYGYTFGSGTRLTVV.

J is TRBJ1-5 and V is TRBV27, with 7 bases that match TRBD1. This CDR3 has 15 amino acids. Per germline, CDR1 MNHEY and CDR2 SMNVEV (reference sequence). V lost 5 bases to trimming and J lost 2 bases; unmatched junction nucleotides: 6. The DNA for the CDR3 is TGTGCCAGCAGTGTAACAGGGGCCCGCAATCAGCCCCAGCATTTT. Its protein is CASSVTGARNQPQHF.

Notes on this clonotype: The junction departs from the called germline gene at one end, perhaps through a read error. The CDR3 nucleotides read TGTGCCAGCAGTCTAGCTGAAGGGATTCAGAACTATGGCTACACCTTC. This sequence encodes CASSLAEGIQNYGYTF. The chain uses TRBV12-3 or TRBV12-4 and TRBJ1-2, with D unresolved. The CDR3 is 16 residues long.

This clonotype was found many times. The CDR3 bases are TGTGCCAGCAGACCCCGGAGGGGGGCCGCGACCTATGGCTACACCTTC. Protein sequence: CASRPRRGAATYGYTF. V is TRBV28 and J is TRBJ1-2, with D perhaps matching TRBD1 (6 bases). V was shortened by 6 bases and J by 4 bases, with 21 bases between the two germline ends. Per germline, CDR1 MDHEN and CDR2 SYDVKM. The CDR3 covers 16 residues.

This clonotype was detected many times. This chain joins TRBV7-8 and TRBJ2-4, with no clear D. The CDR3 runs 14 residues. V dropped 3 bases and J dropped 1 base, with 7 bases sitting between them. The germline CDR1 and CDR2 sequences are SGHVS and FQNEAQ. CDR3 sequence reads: CASSFYGAKNIQYF. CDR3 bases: TGTGCCAGCAGCTTCTACGGGGCCAAAAACATTCAGTACTTC.

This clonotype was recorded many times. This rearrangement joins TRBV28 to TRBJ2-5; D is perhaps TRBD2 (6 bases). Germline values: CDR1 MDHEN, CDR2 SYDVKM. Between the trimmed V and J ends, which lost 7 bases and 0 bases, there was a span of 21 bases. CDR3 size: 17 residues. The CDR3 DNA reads TGTGCCAGCACCACTATCCTTGCGGGAAAGTACCAAGAGACCCAGTACTTC. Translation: CASTTILAGKYQETQYF.

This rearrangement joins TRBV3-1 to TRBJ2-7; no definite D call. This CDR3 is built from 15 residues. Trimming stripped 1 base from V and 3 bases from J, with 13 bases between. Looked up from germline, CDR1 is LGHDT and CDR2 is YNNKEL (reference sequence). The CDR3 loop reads CASSQGSRQVYEQYF. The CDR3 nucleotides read TGTGCCAGCAGCCAAGGTTCGAGGCAGGTCTACGAGCAGTACTTC.

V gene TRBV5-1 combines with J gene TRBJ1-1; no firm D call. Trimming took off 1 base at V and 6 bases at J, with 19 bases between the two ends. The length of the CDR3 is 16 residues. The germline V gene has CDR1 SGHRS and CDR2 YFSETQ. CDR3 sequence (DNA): TGCGCCAGCAGCTTGATCGTCCGGAGTCTGGGCGCTGAAGCTTTCTTT. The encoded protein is CASSLIVRSLGAEAFF.

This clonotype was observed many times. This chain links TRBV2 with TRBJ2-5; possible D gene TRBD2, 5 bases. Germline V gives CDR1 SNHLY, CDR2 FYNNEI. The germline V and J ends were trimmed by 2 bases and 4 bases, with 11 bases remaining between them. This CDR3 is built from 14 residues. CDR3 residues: CASSESIRGETQYF. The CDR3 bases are TGTGCCAGCAGTGAATCTATCCGGGGAGAGACCCAGTACTTC.

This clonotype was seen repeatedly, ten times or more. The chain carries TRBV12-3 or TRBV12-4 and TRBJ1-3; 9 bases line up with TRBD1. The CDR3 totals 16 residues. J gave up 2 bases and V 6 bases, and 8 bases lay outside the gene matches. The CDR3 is CASRASQGATGNTIYF. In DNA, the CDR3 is TGTGCCAGCAGAGCTTCACAGGGGGCGACTGGAAACACCATATATTTT.

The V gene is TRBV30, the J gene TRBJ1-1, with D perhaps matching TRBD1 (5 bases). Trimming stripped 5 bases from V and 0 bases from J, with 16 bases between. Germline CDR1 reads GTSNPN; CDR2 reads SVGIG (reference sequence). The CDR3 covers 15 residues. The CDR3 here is CAWGKPGTLNTEAFF. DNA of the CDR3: TGTGCCTGGGGGAAACCCGGGACGTTGAACACTGAAGCTTTCTTT.

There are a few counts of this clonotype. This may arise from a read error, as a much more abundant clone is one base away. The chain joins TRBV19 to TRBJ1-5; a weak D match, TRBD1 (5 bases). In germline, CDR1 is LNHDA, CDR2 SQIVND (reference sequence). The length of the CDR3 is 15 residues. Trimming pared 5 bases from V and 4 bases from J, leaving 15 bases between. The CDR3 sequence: CASSSYTGRNQPQHF. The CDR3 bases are TGTGCCAGTAGTTCCTATACGGGACGGAATCAGCCCCAGCATTTT.